Below, 10 T cell receptor beta chains from the same sample are listed, as sequenced in a study of T cell responses to AZD1222 COVID-19 vaccine. This table comes from immunoSEQ multiplex PCR, and its TCRdb copy is limited to in-frame clones, with some not included. The sample has approximately 82,000 clones, 80% to 90% seen once. The sequencing here drew on peripheral blood, taken on day 0 of AZD1222 vaccination. All receptors come from an adult in good health.

This clone was seen a single time. The J gene is TRBJ1-1, the V gene TRBV15; D is undetermined. The CDR3 loop spans 14 amino acids. Germline-derived CDR1 and CDR2 are LNHNV and YYDKDF (reference sequence). V was cut by 4 bases and J by 2 bases, with 11 bases left in between. This CDR3 reads CATSTQSRNTEAFF. In DNA, the CDR3 is TGTGCCACCAGCACCCAATCTCGCAACACTGAAGCTTTCTTT.

The V gene is TRBV7-8, the J gene TRBJ2-7; D is ambiguous. V was cut by 2 bases and J by 5 bases, with 7 bases left in between. Germline V CDR1 and CDR2: SGHVS, FQNEAQ. The CDR3 has 12 amino acids. The CDR3 spells CASSLMWDEQYF. Written as DNA, the CDR3 is TGTGCCAGCAGCTTAATGTGGGACGAGCAGTACTTC.

This sequence joins TRBV19 and TRBJ1-5; weak D call: TRBD1 (5 bases). CDR1 and CDR2 (germline): LNHDA, SQIVND (reference sequence). The CDR3 has 14 amino acids. The germline V and J ends were trimmed by 8 bases and 2 bases, with 13 bases remaining between them. This CDR3 is CASRGEGGNQPQHF. CDR3 sequence (DNA): TGTGCCAGTCGAGGGGAGGGCGGCAATCAGCCCCAGCATTTT.

The chain employs TRBV5-6 and TRBJ2-2; 8 bases map to TRBD1. The V gene end was trimmed by 3 bases and the J gene end by 1 base; junction bases not matched to a gene: 8. This CDR3 comprises 17 residues. CDR1 and CDR2 (germline): SGHDT, YYEEEE. The CDR3 spells CASSWTGQAMNTGELFF. CDR3 DNA sequence: TGTGCCAGCAGCTGGACGGGACAGGCTATGAACACCGGGGAGCTGTTTTTT.

V and J are TRBV19 and TRBJ1-1, with D possibly matching TRBD1 (5 bases). CDR1 is LNHDA and CDR2 is SQIVND in the germline V gene (reference sequence). The CDR3 is 14 amino acids. Trimming pared 2 bases from V and 8 bases from J, leaving 15 bases between. The chain's CDR3 is CASSITGGEREAFF. The CDR3 DNA sequence: TGTGCCAGTAGTATAACCGGAGGGGAGAGAGAAGCTTTCTTT.

J is TRBJ1-3 and V is TRBV2, with D possibly TRBD1 on 5 matching bases. Per the germline V gene, CDR1 is SNHLY and CDR2 is FYNNEI. Trimming stripped 5 bases from V and 1 base from J, with 9 bases between. This CDR3 spans 14 amino acids. CDR3 sequence (DNA): TGTGCCAGCAGTAACCAGGGATCTGGAAACACCATATATTTT. Translating gives CASSNQGSGNTIYF.

The genes are TRBV7-8 and TRBJ1-6; the D gene is possibly TRBD1 (6 bases). CDR3 length: 14 amino acids. Deletions cut 5 bases from V and 8 bases from J, with 13 bases between. CDR1 is SGHVS, CDR2 FQNEAQ, per germline. The CDR3 loop reads CASSLGQPYSPLHF. In DNA, the CDR3 is TGTGCCAGCAGCCTTGGACAGCCTTATTCACCCCTCCACTTT.

The rearrangement joins TRBV6-1 to TRBJ1-3; D not certain. Germline V gene data show CDR1 as MNHNS and CDR2 as SASEGT. Trimming removed 3 bases from V and 0 bases from J, with 15 bases in between. The CDR3 extends over 17 amino acids. This CDR3 is CASSELVRPTSGNTIYF. CDR3 DNA sequence: TGTGCCAGCAGTGAGTTAGTTAGGCCGACCTCTGGAAACACCATATATTTT.

The chain couples TRBV7-3 to TRBJ2-5; the match to TRBD2 covers 8 bases. CDR1 and CDR2 (germline): SGHTA, FQGTGA. J was trimmed by 4 bases and V by 3 bases; bases with no gene match: 4. This CDR3 comprises 14 residues. The CDR3 bases are TGTGCCAGCAGCTTCGGACTAGCTGGAGAGACCCAGTACTTC. This sequence encodes CASSFGLAGETQYF. The whole variable domain, remainder taken from reference TRBV7-3 and TRBJ2-5, is GAGVSQTPSNKVTEKGKYVELRCDPISGHTALYWYRQSLGQGPEFLIYFQGTGAADDSGLPNDRFFAVRPEGSVSTLKIQRTERGDSAVYLCASSFGLAGETQYFGPGTRLLVL.

Here the CDR3 DNA reads TGTGCCTTAGACAGACTAGCGGGGGACCAAGAGACCCAGTACTTC. Protein: CALDRLAGDQETQYF. The chain recombines TRBV30 with TRBJ2-5, with TRBD2 matching over 12 bases. Germline V CDR1 and CDR2: GTSNPN, SVGIG (reference sequence). The V and J ends lost 7 bases and 0 bases, in that order; junction bases with no gene match: 6. CDR3 length: 15 residues.